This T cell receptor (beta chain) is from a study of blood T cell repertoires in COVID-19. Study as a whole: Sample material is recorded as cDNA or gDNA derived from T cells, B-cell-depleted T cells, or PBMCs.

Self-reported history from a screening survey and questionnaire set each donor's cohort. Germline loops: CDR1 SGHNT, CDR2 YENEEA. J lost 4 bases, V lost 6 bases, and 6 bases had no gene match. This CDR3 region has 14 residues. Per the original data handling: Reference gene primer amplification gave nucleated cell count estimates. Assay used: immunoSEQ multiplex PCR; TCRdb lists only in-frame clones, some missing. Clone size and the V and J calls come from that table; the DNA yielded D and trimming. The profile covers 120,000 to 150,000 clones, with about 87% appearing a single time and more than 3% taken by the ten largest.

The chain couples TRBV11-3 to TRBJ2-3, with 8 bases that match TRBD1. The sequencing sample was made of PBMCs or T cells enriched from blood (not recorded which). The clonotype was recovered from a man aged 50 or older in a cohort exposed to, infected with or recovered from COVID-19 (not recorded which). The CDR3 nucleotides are TGTGCCAGCAGTCAGGGGGCTACATCAGATACGCAGTATTTT. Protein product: CASSQGATSDTQYF.